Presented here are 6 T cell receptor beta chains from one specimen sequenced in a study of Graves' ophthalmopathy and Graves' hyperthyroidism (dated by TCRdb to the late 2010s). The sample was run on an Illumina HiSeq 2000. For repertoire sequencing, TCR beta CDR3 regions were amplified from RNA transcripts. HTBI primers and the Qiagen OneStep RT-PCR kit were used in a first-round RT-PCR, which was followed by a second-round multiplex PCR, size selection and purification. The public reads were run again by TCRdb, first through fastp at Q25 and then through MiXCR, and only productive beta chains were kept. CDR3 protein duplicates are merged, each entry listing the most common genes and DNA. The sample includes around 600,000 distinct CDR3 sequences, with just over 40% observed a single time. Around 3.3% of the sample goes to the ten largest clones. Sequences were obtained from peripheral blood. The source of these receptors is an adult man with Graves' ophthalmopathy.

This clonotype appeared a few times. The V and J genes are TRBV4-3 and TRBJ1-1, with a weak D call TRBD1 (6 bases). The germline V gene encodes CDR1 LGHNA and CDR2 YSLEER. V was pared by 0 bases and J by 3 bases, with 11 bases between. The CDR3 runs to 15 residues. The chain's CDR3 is CASSQDAQGHTEAFF. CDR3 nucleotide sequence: TGCGCCAGCAGCCAAGATGCGCAGGGGCACACTGAAGCTTTCTTT.

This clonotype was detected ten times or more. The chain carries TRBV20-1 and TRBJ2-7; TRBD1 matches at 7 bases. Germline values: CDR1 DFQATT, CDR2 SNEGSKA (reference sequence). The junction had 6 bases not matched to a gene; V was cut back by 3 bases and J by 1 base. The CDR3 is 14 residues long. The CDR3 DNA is TGCAGTGCTAGTTTAGCGACAGGGTCCTACGAGCAGTACTTC. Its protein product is CSASLATGSYEQYF.

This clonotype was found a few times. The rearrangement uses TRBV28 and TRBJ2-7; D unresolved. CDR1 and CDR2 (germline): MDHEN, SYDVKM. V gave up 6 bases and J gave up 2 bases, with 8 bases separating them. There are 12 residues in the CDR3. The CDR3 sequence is CASSSKPYEQYF. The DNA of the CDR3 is TGTGCCAGCAGCTCCAAGCCCTACGAGCAGTACTTC.

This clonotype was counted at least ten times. The CDR3: CVPVRRGYTF. CDR3 DNA: TGTGTCCCGGTGAGACGGGGCTACACCTTC. The chain has TRBV6-1 and TRBJ1-2; D remains ambiguous. CDR3 size: 10 residues. Germline-derived CDR1 and CDR2 are MNHNS and SASEGT.

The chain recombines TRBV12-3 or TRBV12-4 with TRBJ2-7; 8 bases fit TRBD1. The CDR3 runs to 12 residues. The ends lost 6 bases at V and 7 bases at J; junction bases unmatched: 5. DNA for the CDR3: TGTGCCAGCAGGGCGACAGGGGTTGAGCAGTACTTC. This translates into CASRATGVEQYF.

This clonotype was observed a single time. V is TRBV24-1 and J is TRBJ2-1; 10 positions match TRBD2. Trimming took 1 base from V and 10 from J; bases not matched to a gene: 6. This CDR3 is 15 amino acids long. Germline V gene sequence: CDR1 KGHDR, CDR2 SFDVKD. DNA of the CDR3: TGTGCCACCAGTGATTTAGCGGGAGGGTCTGGGGAGCAGTTCTTC. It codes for CATSDLAGGSGEQFF.